A single sample is the source of the 15 T cell receptor beta chains below, sequenced in a study of T-cell reconstitution after alpha-beta-depleted transplantation in children. As it was prepared, the TCRbeta library received unique molecular identifiers. Each CDR3 protein gets one entry after TCRdb re-called the PCR reads with MiXCR. The profile shows 25,000 or so distinct CDR3 sequences, around 17% of them singletons. Sequencing was performed on PBMCs, mostly from graft donor cells, taken 60 days after TCRalphabeta/CD19-depleted stem cell transplant. These receptors were taken from a male patient aged 2 to 10 who had a stem cell transplant for acute lymphoblastic leukemia, so the T cells may come from the graft donor.

V gene TRBV6-5 combines with J gene TRBJ1-3; no clear D. The V gene lost 0 bases and the J gene lost 4 bases, with 7 bases spanning the gap. In germline, CDR1 is MNHEY, CDR2 SVGAGI. CDR3 length equals 14 residues. The CDR3 sequence is CASSYSERGNTIYF. CDR3 nucleotides: TGTGCCAGCAGTTACTCGGAACGGGGAAACACCATATATTTT.

This clonotype was recorded at least ten times. The chain joins TRBV20-1 to TRBJ1-6; 7 bases fit TRBD1. The trim removed 3 bases at V and 5 bases at J, leaving 4 bases unmatched. The CDR3 length is 14 residues. Germline CDR1 and CDR2: DFQATT and SNEGSKA (reference sequence). CDR3 sequence reads: CSARSGTDNSPLHF. In DNA, the CDR3 is TGCAGTGCTAGGTCAGGGACAGATAATTCACCCCTCCACTTT.

The sample holds many counts of this clonotype. This sequence joins TRBV20-1 and TRBJ1-5; D is possibly TRBD1 (5 bases). The CDR3 covers 14 residues. V lost 6 bases, J lost 5 bases, and 17 bases lay in between. Germline V gene sequence: CDR1 DFQATT, CDR2 SNEGSKA (reference sequence). CDR3 bases: TGCAGTGCCCGCAGGGTGTCGGGGTATCAGCCCCAGCATTTT. It translates to CSARRVSGYQPQHF.

The rearrangement uses TRBV7-2 and TRBJ2-5; unclear D gene. Germline-derived CDR1 and CDR2 are SGHTA and FQGNSA. Trimming cost V 6 bases and J 6 bases, with 11 bases left between them. CDR3 length: 12 amino acids. The CDR3 bases are TGTGCCAGCAGACCGGATGGACAGACCCAGTACTTC. It encodes CASRPDGQTQYF.

The sample holds many counts of this clonotype. V usage is TRBV4-3 and J usage is TRBJ1-5; D gene ambiguous. Looked up from germline, CDR1 is LGHNA and CDR2 is YSLEER. The CDR3 spans 15 residues. Trimming stripped 1 base from V and 2 bases from J, with 9 bases between. The CDR3 DNA sequence: TGCGCCAGCAGCCAAGGCTGGGGAGGCAATCAGCCCCAGCATTTT. Amino acids: CASSQGWGGNQPQHF.

In this sample, this clonotype turned up many times. The V call is TRBV25-1, the J call TRBJ2-3; TRBD1 matches at 9 bases. CDR3 length: 16 amino acids. The V segment lost 8 bases and the J segment 0 bases; nucleotides outside the gene matches: 9. Germline V gene sequence: CDR1 MGHDK, CDR2 SYGVNS. Written as DNA, the CDR3 is TGTGCCAGCGGACCGACAGGGGGTGTGAGCACAGATACGCAGTATTTT. Its protein is CASGPTGGVSTDTQYF.

V and J are TRBV4-1 and TRBJ2-1, with D possibly being TRBD1 (6 bases). This CDR3 is built from 16 residues. V lost 6 bases and J lost 0, with 15 bases in between. Germline values: CDR1 MGHRA, CDR2 YSYEKL. CDR3 sequence reads: CASRREGDSSYNEQFF. The CDR3 DNA follows: TGCGCCAGCAGGCGAGAGGGGGATAGCTCCTACAATGAGCAGTTCTTC.

The chain uses TRBV19 and TRBJ2-1, with 10 bases fitting TRBD2. After removal of 9 bases from V and 6 bases from J, the junction contained 8 bases not matched to a gene. The CDR3 covers 14 residues. Germline CDR1 is LNHDA and CDR2 is SQIVND (reference sequence). CDR3 coding DNA: TGTGCCAGCCGACGGGGACTAGCGTCCAATGAGCAGTTCTTC. Amino acid sequence: CASRRGLASNEQFF.

V usage is TRBV29-1 and J usage is TRBJ2-1; TRBD1 aligns across 7 bases. The V segment lost 6 bases and the J segment 6 bases; nucleotides outside the gene matches: 11. CDR3 length: 14 residues. Germline assignment: CDR1 SQVTM and CDR2 ANQGSEA. The DNA of the CDR3 is TGCAGCGTAAACCGGGACAGTGCATTCAATGAGCAGTTCTTC. Translating gives CSVNRDSAFNEQFF.

There are many counts of this clonotype. The chain combines TRBV20-1 with TRBJ1-5; D remains ambiguous. This CDR3 region has 15 residues. Germline CDR1 is DFQATT and CDR2 is SNEGSKA (reference sequence). V dropped 2 bases and J dropped 2 bases, with 13 bases sitting between them. The CDR3 sequence is CSARKSTDGNQPQHF. The CDR3 nucleotides read TGCAGTGCTAGAAAGTCGACGGATGGCAATCAGCCCCAGCATTTT.

The V gene is TRBV15, the J gene TRBJ2-5; TRBD2 is a possible D gene (6 bases). This CDR3 has 15 residues. Per germline, CDR1 LNHNV and CDR2 YYDKDF (reference sequence). The V end was cut by 0 bases, the J end by 5 bases, with 13 bases between. This CDR3 reads CATSRDRGAQETQYF. CDR3 nucleotide sequence: TGTGCCACCAGCAGAGATCGCGGGGCGCAGGAGACCCAGTACTTC. Drawing the rest from reference TRBV15 and TRBJ2-5, the complete variable domain is DAMVIQNPRYQVTQFGKPVTLSCSQTLNHNVMYWYQQKSSQAPKLLFHYYDKDFNNEADTPDNFQSRRPNTSFCFLDIRSPGLGDTAMYLCATSRDRGAQETQYFGPGTRLLVL.

This clonotype was found many times. J is TRBJ2-1 and V is TRBV25-1, with 11 bases lining up with TRBD2. Germline CDR1 is MGHDK and CDR2 is SYGVNS. The CDR3 totals 16 residues. The J segment lost 8 bases and the V segment lost 0 bases, leaving 6 bases of the junction unmatched. Written as DNA, the CDR3 is TGTGCCAGCAGTGAATACAGGCTAGCGGGGGGCGATGAGCAGTTCTTC. Translating gives CASSEYRLAGGDEQFF. The whole variable domain, remainder taken from reference TRBV25-1 and TRBJ2-1, is EADIYQTPRYLVIGTGKKITLECSQTMGHDKMYWYQQDPGMELHLIHYSYGVNSTEKGDLSSESTVSRIRTEHFPLTLESARPSHTSQYLCASSEYRLAGGDEQFFGPGTRLTVL.

This chain uses TRBV3-1 with TRBJ2-5; D gene ambiguous. CDR3 size: 13 residues. Germline CDR1 is LGHDT and CDR2 is YNNKEL (reference sequence). V dropped 6 bases and J dropped 5 bases, with 13 bases sitting between them. The CDR3 loop is CASRARMLETQYF. CDR3 nucleotide sequence: TGTGCCAGCAGGGCGAGGATGTTGGAGACCCAGTACTTC.

The chain links TRBV28 to TRBJ1-5; tentative D call: TRBD1 (6 bases). With 10 bases removed from V and 3 bases from J, the gap between germline ends came to 13 bases. CDR3 size: 13 residues. Germline CDR1 MDHEN, CDR2 SYDVKM. Here the CDR3 reads CATDRGYNQPQHF. The CDR3 bases are TGTGCCACGGATAGGGGGTACAATCAGCCCCAGCATTTT. Full variable domain (missing parts from reference TRBV28 and TRBJ1-5): DVKVTQSSRYLVKRTGEKVFLECVQDMDHENMFWYRQDPGLGLRLIYFSYDVKMKEKGDIPEGYSVSREKKERFSLILESASTNQTSMYLCATDRGYNQPQHFGDGTRLSIL.

The V gene is TRBV11-2, the J gene TRBJ2-3; D is tentatively TRBD1 or TRBD2 (5 bases each). The germline V and J ends were trimmed by 10 bases and 4 bases, with 15 bases remaining between them. The CDR3 runs to 13 residues. Germline CDR1 is SGHAT and CDR2 is FQNNGV. Here the CDR3 reads CATRGQGSDTQYF. CDR3 DNA: TGTGCCACCAGAGGGCAGGGCTCAGATACGCAGTATTTT.